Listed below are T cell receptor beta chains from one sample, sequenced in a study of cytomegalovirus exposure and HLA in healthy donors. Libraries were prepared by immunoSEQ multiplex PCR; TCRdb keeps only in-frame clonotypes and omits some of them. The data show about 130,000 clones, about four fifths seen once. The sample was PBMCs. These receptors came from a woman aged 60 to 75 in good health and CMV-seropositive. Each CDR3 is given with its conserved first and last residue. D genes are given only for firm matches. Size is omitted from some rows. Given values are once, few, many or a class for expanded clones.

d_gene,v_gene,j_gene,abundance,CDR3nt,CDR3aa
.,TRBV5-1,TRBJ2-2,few,TGCGCCAGCAGCTTGGCAGCGGAGGGCACCGGGGAGCTGTTTTTT,CASSLAAEGTGELFF
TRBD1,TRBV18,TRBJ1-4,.,TGTGCCAGCTCACCGGGACAGCAAAATGAAAAACTGTTTTTT,CASSPGQQNEKLFF
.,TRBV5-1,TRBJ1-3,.,TGCGCCAGCAGCGGGGGGTACGGAAACACCATATATTTT,CASSGGYGNTIYF
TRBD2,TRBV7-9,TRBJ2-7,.,TGTGCCAGCAGCCCCGGGGGACTAGCGGGAAGGTACGAGCAGTACTTC,CASSPGGLAGRYEQYF
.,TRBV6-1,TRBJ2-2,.,TGTGCCGCAGGGGACGGTCGGTTCACCGGGGAGCTGTTTTTT,CAAGDGRFTGELFF
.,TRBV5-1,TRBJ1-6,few,TGCGCCAGCAGCAGAGGACAGAGCAATTCACCCCTCCACTTT,CASSRGQSNSPLHF
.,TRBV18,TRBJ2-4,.,TGTGCCAGCTCACCGTCTGTCTCTCTAGCCAAAAACATTCAGTACTTC,CASSPSVSLAKNIQYF
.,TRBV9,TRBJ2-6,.,TGTGCCAGCAGCGTCCGTGGAGGACCCGGGGCCAACGTCCTGACTTTC,CASSVRGGPGANVLTF
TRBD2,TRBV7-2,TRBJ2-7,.,TGTGCCAGCAGCTTAGGGGGGACTAGCGTTTACGAGCAGTACTTC,CASSLGGTSVYEQYF
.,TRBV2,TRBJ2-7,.,TGTGCCAGCAGTGTTGGTACGGGGGAGAAGTACTTC,CASSVGTGEKYF
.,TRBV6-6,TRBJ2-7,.,TGTGCCAGCAGTTACAGGGAGAGCGAGCAGTACTTC,CASSYRESEQYF
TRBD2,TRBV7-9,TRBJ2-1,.,TGTGCCAGCAGCTTAGCCCCAGCGGGGGGGTACAATGAGCAGTTCTTC,CASSLAPAGGYNEQFF
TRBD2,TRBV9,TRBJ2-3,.,TGTGCCAGCAGCTCGGGGACTAGCGGTAGCACAGATACGCAGTATTTT,CASSSGTSGSTDTQYF
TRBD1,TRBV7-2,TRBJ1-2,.,TGTGCCAGCAGCTTAGGGGACAGGGACGGCTATGGCTACACCTTC,CASSLGDRDGYGYTF
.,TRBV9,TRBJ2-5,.,TGTGCCAGCAGCGTAACAAGTCACTACGGTAGGGAGACCCAGTACTTC,CASSVTSHYGRETQYF
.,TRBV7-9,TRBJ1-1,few,TGTGCCAGCAGCATTGCAGGGAGGGGGGGAGCTTTCTTT,CASSIAGRGGAFF
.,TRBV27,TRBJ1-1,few,TGTGCCAGCAGTTTAGCAGGAGGGGCGAACACTGAAGCTTTCTTT,CASSLAGGANTEAFF
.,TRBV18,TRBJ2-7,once,TGTGCCAGCTCACCGACAGAGTACGAGCAGTACTTC,CASSPTEYEQYF
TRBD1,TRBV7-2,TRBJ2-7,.,TGTGCCAGCAGCTTAAAGGGGGCGGTGTACGAGCAGTACTTC,CASSLKGAVYEQYF
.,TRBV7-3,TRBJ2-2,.,TGTGCCAGCAGCCCTACCGGTCGAGGGAACACCGGGGAGCTGTTTTTT,CASSPTGRGNTGELFF
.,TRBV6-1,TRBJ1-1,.,TGTGCCAGCAGTGCCAACCGCGGAGGGACCAACACTGAAGCTTTCTTT,CASSANRGGTNTEAFF
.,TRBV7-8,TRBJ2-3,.,TGTGCCAGCAGAACAGGAGCTCTAATCACAGATACGCAGTATTTT,CASRTGALITDTQYF
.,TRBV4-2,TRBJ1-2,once,TGTGCCAGCAGCCAAGAACGGTATGGCTACACCTTC,CASSQERYGYTF
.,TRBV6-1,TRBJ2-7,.,TGTGCCATCGGTCGCGGGTCCTACGAGCAGTACTTC,CAIGRGSYEQYF
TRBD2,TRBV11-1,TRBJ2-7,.,TGTGCCAGCAGCTTTGGGAGGACTAGCGGGAGGAGGAGCGAGCAGTACTTC,CASSFGRTSGRRSEQYF
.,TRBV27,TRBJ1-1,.,TGTGCCAGCAGTTTATTGGTAGAGGGGAACACTGAAGCTTTCTTT,CASSLLVEGNTEAFF
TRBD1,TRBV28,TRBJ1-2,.,TGTGCCAGCAGACTTTCACAGGGGAGCGCTGGCTACACCTTC,CASRLSQGSAGYTF
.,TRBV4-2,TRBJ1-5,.,TGTGCCAGCAGCCAAAGCCCGGCGGGGGATCAGCCCCAGCATTTT,CASSQSPAGDQPQHF
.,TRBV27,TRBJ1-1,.,TGTGCCAGCCGGGGTACAGTGAACACTGAAGCTTTCTTT,CASRGTVNTEAFF